These 27 T cell receptor beta chains were sequenced from one sample in a study of shared T cell receptors in the human thymus. Assay: immunoSEQ multiplex PCR; the TCRdb copy retains only in-frame clones and omits some. The repertoire holds roughly 710,000 clones, with roughly 85% as singletons. The same sample was also used in a study of human thymus T cells.

The sequenced sample consisted of thymocytes. Source of these receptors: a girl in the first two years of life with a congenital heart defect.

The gene calls are TRBV2 and TRBJ2-7; D remains ambiguous. Trimming shortened V by 6 bases and J by 0 bases, and 3 bases separated the two germline ends. Per germline, CDR1 SNHLY and CDR2 FYNNEI. The CDR3 consists of 11 residues. Here the CDR3 DNA reads TGTGCCAGCAGCCGCTCCTACGAGCAGTACTTC. It encodes CASSRSYEQYF.

The chain uses TRBV28 and TRBJ1-3; TRBD1 is a possible D gene (5 bases). Germline values: CDR1 MDHEN, CDR2 SYDVKM. V shed 6 bases and J shed 1 base, with 22 bases lying between them. CDR3 size: 18 residues. CDR3 DNA: TGTGCCAGCAGCTTTATCGCCCATAGAAGGGGATCTGGAAACACCATATATTTT. It is translated as CASSFIAHRRGSGNTIYF.

The V call is TRBV10-1, the J call TRBJ1-3, with a possible D match to TRBD1 (6 bases). Trimming stripped 5 bases from V and 4 bases from J, with 15 bases between. This CDR3 comprises 15 residues. The germline V gene has CDR1 WNHNN and CDR2 SYGVQD (reference sequence). The CDR3 region is CASSKKRTVGNTIYF. In DNA, the CDR3 is TGCGCCAGCAGTAAAAAAAGGACAGTCGGAAACACCATATATTTT.

This sequence joins TRBV7-8 and TRBJ2-1; the match to TRBD2 covers 9 bases. The CDR3 spans 16 residues. With V trimmed by 3 bases and J by 7 bases, 10 bases remained unmatched. Germline V lookup: CDR1 SGHVS, CDR2 FQNEAQ. The CDR3 region is CASSLSRRRGGNEQFF. For the CDR3, the DNA is TGTGCCAGCAGCTTGAGTCGTCGGCGGGGGGGTAATGAGCAGTTCTTC.

The V call is TRBV2, the J call TRBJ1-2, with 10 bases that match TRBD1. The CDR3 contains 13 residues. Per the germline V gene, CDR1 is SNHLY and CDR2 is FYNNEI. The V and J ends lost 7 bases and 8 bases, in that order; junction bases with no gene match: 7. The CDR3 coding sequence is TGTGCCAGCACGGATAGGACAGGGGGAGGCTACACCTTC. Translating it yields CASTDRTGGGYTF. Variable domain in full (rest from reference TRBV2 and TRBJ1-2): EPEVTQTPSHQVTQMGQEVILRCVPISNHLYFYWYRQILGQKVEFLVSFYNNEISEKSEIFDDQFSVERPDGSNFTLKIRSTKLEDSAMYFCASTDRTGGGYTFGSGTRLTVV.

The rearrangement uses TRBV15 and TRBJ1-2; the match to TRBD1 covers 10 bases. Germline CDR1 is LNHNV and CDR2 is YYDKDF (reference sequence). This CDR3 is built from 16 residues. With 7 bases clipped from V and 1 base from J, the junction kept 9 bases outside the gene matches. CDR3 DNA sequence: TGTGCCACCACCTTAACGGGGACAGGGGTTAACTATGGCTACACCTTC. This translates into CATTLTGTGVNYGYTF.

The chain has TRBV2 and TRBJ1-6; a possible D gene is TRBD1 (6 bases). Trimming cost V 6 bases and J 5 bases, with 17 bases left between them. The CDR3 length is 16 residues. In germline, CDR1 is SNHLY, CDR2 FYNNEI. The CDR3 DNA reads as TGTGCCAGCAGCCAGACAGGCGTAGGGAATAATTCACCCCTCCACTTT. This codes for CASSQTGVGNNSPLHF. Looking up the rest from reference TRBV2 and TRBJ1-6 gives the full variable domain: EPEVTQTPSHQVTQMGQEVILRCVPISNHLYFYWYRQILGQKVEFLVSFYNNEISEKSEIFDDQFSVERPDGSNFTLKIRSTKLEDSAMYFCASSQTGVGNNSPLHFGNGTRLTVT.

This chain links TRBV28 with TRBJ1-2; 7 positions agree with TRBD1. The trim removed 3 bases at V and 4 bases at J, leaving 2 bases unmatched. The CDR3 spans 13 residues. Germline V gene lookup returns CDR1 MDHEN and CDR2 SYDVKM. The CDR3, as DNA: TGTGCCAGCAGTTTTCGGGACAGCTATGGCTACACCTTC. This sequence encodes CASSFRDSYGYTF.

This chain joins TRBV7-8 and TRBJ2-7; tentatively, D is TRBD2 (7 bases). V was clipped by 5 bases and J by 1 base, with 18 bases between them. CDR1 SGHVS and CDR2 FQNEAQ come from the germline V gene. This CDR3 is built from 16 residues. DNA of the CDR3: TGTGCCAGCAGCCCCTGGAGGGGGGAGGGGTCCTACGAGCAGTACTTC. It specifies CASSPWRGEGSYEQYF.

The table lists this clone with a few counts. The chain links TRBV4-2 to TRBJ1-1; D call uncertain. Trimming stripped 1 base from V and 4 bases from J, with 10 bases between. Germline lookup yields CDR1 LGHNA and CDR2 YNFKEQ. CDR3 length: 14 residues. The CDR3 here is CASSQGGPGTEAFF. The CDR3 nucleotides are TGTGCCAGCAGCCAAGGAGGGCCGGGCACTGAAGCTTTCTTT.

The chain uses TRBV14 and TRBJ2-1, with 8 bases aligning to TRBD2. V shed 4 bases and J 5 bases; nucleotides not matched to a gene: 7. Germline V gene sequence: CDR1 SGHDN, CDR2 FVKESK. The CDR3 covers 15 residues. The CDR3 DNA reads as TGTGCCAGCAGCCTCGAGACTAGCGTGGACAATGAGCAGTTCTTC. This codes for CASSLETSVDNEQFF. Combining the CDR3 with reference TRBV14 and TRBJ2-1 gives the whole variable domain EAGVTQFPSHSVIEKGQTVTLRCDPISGHDNLYWYRRVMGKEIKFLLHFVKESKQDESGMPNNRFLAERTGGTYSTLKVQPAELEDSGVYFCASSLETSVDNEQFFGPGTRLTVL.

The rearrangement joins TRBV5-6 to TRBJ1-2; D unresolved. This CDR3 contains 12 residues. Germline CDR1 reads SGHDT; CDR2 reads YYEEEE. V lost 3 bases, J lost 3 bases, and 6 bases lay in between. This CDR3 reads CASSYEDYGYTF. In nucleotides, the CDR3 is TGTGCCAGCAGCTACGAGGACTATGGCTACACCTTC.

This chain uses TRBV5-4 with TRBJ1-6, with 7 bases identical to TRBD1. Germline V gene sequence: CDR1 SGHNT, CDR2 YYREEE (reference sequence). V lost 4 bases, J lost 8 bases, and 9 bases stayed unmatched. The CDR3 consists of 15 residues. CDR3 loop: CASSPRDSRDSPLHF. Here the CDR3 DNA reads TGTGCCAGCAGCCCCCGGGACAGCCGGGATTCACCCCTCCACTTT.

This chain connects TRBV27 to TRBJ2-5; 7 bases are a match to TRBD2. Germline V gene lookup returns CDR1 MNHEY and CDR2 SMNVEV (reference sequence). CDR3 length: 15 amino acids. The junction had 13 bases not matched to a gene; V was cut back by 8 bases and J by 4 bases. This CDR3 is CASRGSVAGSETQYF. Here the CDR3 DNA reads TGTGCCAGCCGAGGTTCGGTAGCGGGTTCAGAGACCCAGTACTTC.

The chain links TRBV15 to TRBJ1-6; 8 bases are shared with TRBD1. Per the germline V gene, CDR1 is LNHNV and CDR2 is YYDKDF (reference sequence). The CDR3 is 15 residues long. The trim removed 4 bases at V and 8 bases at J, leaving 7 bases unmatched. CDR3 region: CATSKKTGVYSPLHF. The CDR3 DNA reads as TGTGCCACCAGCAAAAAGACAGGGGTATATTCACCCCTCCACTTT.

This rearrangement joins TRBV7-9 to TRBJ2-1; TRBD2 agrees at 10 bases. The V segment lost 2 bases and the J segment 7 bases; nucleotides outside the gene matches: 8. The germline V gene has CDR1 SEHNR and CDR2 FQNEAQ (reference sequence). This CDR3 comprises 16 residues. DNA of the CDR3: TGTGCCAGCAGCTTAAAGCGGGGGGGAATGAGAAATGAGCAGTTCTTC. It is translated as CASSLKRGGMRNEQFF.

The V gene is TRBV5-1, the J gene TRBJ1-2, with TRBD1 matching 10 bases. V gave up 1 base and J gave up 2 bases; unmatched junction bases: 11. This CDR3 spans 18 amino acids. CDR1 SGHRS and CDR2 YFSETQ come from the germline V gene. The CDR3 DNA sequence: TGCGCCAGCAGCTTGTACCCCTTTACGACAGGGGGCAACTATGGCTACACCTTC. Protein product: CASSLYPFTTGGNYGYTF.

A note on this clone: The sample holds other DNA sequences that translate to the same CDR3. The chain couples TRBV5-1 to TRBJ1-1; unclear D gene. CDR1 is SGHRS and CDR2 is YFSETQ in the germline V gene. This CDR3 contains 12 residues. Trimming cost V 2 bases and J 4 bases, with 6 bases left between them. The CDR3 spells CASSFRGTEAFF. Written as DNA, the CDR3 is TGCGCCAGCAGCTTTCGGGGCACTGAAGCTTTCTTT.

This clone has more than one count but fewer than ten. The chain carries TRBV7-9 and TRBJ2-1; the match to TRBD2 covers 8 bases. V lost 2 bases to trimming and J lost 1 base; unmatched junction nucleotides: 4. The germline CDR1 and CDR2 sequences are SEHNR and FQNEAQ (reference sequence). The CDR3 length is 16 residues. This CDR3 is CASSLRRGESYNEQFF. The CDR3 nucleotides read TGTGCCAGCAGCTTAAGGCGGGGGGAGTCCTACAATGAGCAGTTCTTC.

This clone was counted between two and nine times. The genes are TRBV6-5 and TRBJ1-2; perhaps TRBD1 as D (6 bases). The germline V gene has CDR1 MNHEY and CDR2 SVGAGI. This CDR3 has 14 residues. V was cut by 6 bases and J by 6 bases, with 17 bases left in between. The CDR3 DNA is TGTGCCAGCAGATACCACAGGGTCTCAAATGGCTACACCTTC. This codes for CASRYHRVSNGYTF.

The chain carries TRBV6-6 and TRBJ1-2; TRBD1 agrees at 9 bases. V lost 2 bases and J lost 5; bases outside the gene matches: 9. This CDR3 has 16 residues. CDR1 and CDR2 (germline): MNHNY, SVGAGI (reference sequence). CDR3 in DNA: TGTGCCAGCAGTTACGATCACAGGGGGCCCTGGTATGGCTACACCTTC. Amino acid sequence: CASSYDHRGPWYGYTF.

The V gene is TRBV28, the J gene TRBJ1-5, with TRBD1 matching 8 bases. The V gene's germline CDR1 is MDHEN and CDR2 SYDVKM. The CDR3 loop spans 20 amino acids. J lost 0 bases, V lost 5 bases, and 18 bases had no gene match. The CDR3 DNA reads as TGTGCCAGCAGTCCCGACAGGGGCGTTCTTCTTACCTATAGCAATCAGCCCCAGCATTTT. It yields the protein CASSPDRGVLLTYSNQPQHF.

In nucleotides, the CDR3 is TGTGCCAGCAGCTTGCCTAGGGACAGGGGCTATGGCTACACCTTC. Protein sequence: CASSLPRDRGYGYTF. The chain couples TRBV5-5 to TRBJ1-2; TRBD1 agrees at 10 bases. The J segment lost 4 bases and the V segment lost 1 base, leaving 4 bases of the junction unmatched. The germline CDR1 and CDR2 sequences are SGHKS and YYEKEE (reference sequence). CDR3 length: 15 amino acids.

The chain has TRBV2 and TRBJ2-3; 11 nucleotides align to TRBD2. The CDR3 sequence is 17 residues long. CDR1 and CDR2 from the germline V gene are SNHLY and FYNNEI. V lost 3 bases to trimming and J lost 3 bases; unmatched junction nucleotides: 8. Written as DNA, the CDR3 is TGTGCCAGCAGTGAGGGTCGCCTAGCGGGGGGTACAGATACGCAGTATTTT. Protein sequence: CASSEGRLAGGTDTQYF. Looking up the rest from reference TRBV2 and TRBJ2-3 gives the full variable domain: EPEVTQTPSHQVTQMGQEVILRCVPISNHLYFYWYRQILGQKVEFLVSFYNNEISEKSEIFDDQFSVERPDGSNFTLKIRSTKLEDSAMYFCASSEGRLAGGTDTQYFGPGTRLTVL.

V gene TRBV28 combines with J gene TRBJ1-2, with unresolved D. Germline-derived CDR1 and CDR2 are MDHEN and SYDVKM. Trimming pared 6 bases from V and 2 bases from J, leaving 10 bases between. The CDR3 is made up of 13 amino acids. The CDR3 DNA sequence: TGTGCCAGCAGGTCGGACTCCAACTATGGCTACACCTTC. As protein: CASRSDSNYGYTF.

About this clone: This CDR3 is also generated by other DNA sequences in the sample. The chain is built from TRBV15 and TRBJ1-2; D ambiguous. The CDR3 consists of 16 residues. The germline V gene encodes CDR1 LNHNV and CDR2 YYDKDF (reference sequence). V gave up 5 bases and J gave up 0 bases, with 16 bases separating them. The CDR3: CATSEREGAPNYGYTF. The CDR3 DNA reads as TGTGCCACCAGCGAGCGGGAGGGAGCCCCTAACTATGGCTACACCTTC.

The chain employs TRBV28 and TRBJ2-2; 9 bases line up with TRBD2. Germline V lookup: CDR1 MDHEN, CDR2 SYDVKM. CDR3 length: 17 amino acids. V lost 1 base, J lost 6 bases, and 9 bases stayed unmatched. The CDR3 protein is CASSLLVRSGGSGELFF. The DNA for the CDR3 is TGTGCCAGCAGTTTATTAGTTCGGAGCGGGGGGTCCGGGGAGCTGTTTTTT.